A selection of T cell receptor beta chains follows, all from one sample in a study of cytomegalovirus exposure and HLA in healthy donors. This table comes from immunoSEQ multiplex PCR, and its TCRdb copy is limited to in-frame clones, with some not included. In the table there are 150,000 to 200,000 clones, 82% of which are singletons. The material sequenced was PBMCs. These receptors originate from a woman aged 45 to 65 in good health and CMV-seronegative. The CDR3 runs from the conserved cysteine through the conserved F or W. D genes are given only for firm matches. Size tells how often a clone was seen (once, few, many) or the class of an expanded clone, and some rows leave it out.

TGTGCCTGGAGTAAGGGGGCGCGGGCCTACGAGCAGTACTTC	CAWSKGARAYEQYF	few	TRBD1	TRBJ2-7	TRBV30
TGTGCCAGCTCACCATCATCCCCACGGTATGGCTACACCTTC	CASSPSSPRYGYTF	.	.	TRBJ1-2	TRBV18
TGTGCCAGCAGGGAAGTATTAGACAGGGTCAAGCCCCAGCATTTT	CASREVLDRVKPQHF	few	TRBD1	TRBJ1-5	TRBV6-1
TGCGCCAGCAGCCAATTCACAGGGGGAGCGGATCAGCCCCAGCATTTT	CASSQFTGGADQPQHF	few	TRBD1	TRBJ1-5	TRBV4-1
TGTGCCAGCAGCTTGGCAGGGGCAGGCTCCGGGGAGCTGTTTTTT	CASSLAGAGSGELFF	.	.	TRBJ2-2	TRBV5-8
TGTGCCAGCAGCCCTGCGGCGGGAGAGCCAGGGACCCAGTACTTC	CASSPAAGEPGTQYF	.	TRBD2	TRBJ2-5	TRBV7-7
TGTGCCAGCAGCGTCCGGGGCTATGGCTACACCTTC	CASSVRGYGYTF	few	.	TRBJ1-2	TRBV9
TGTGCCAGCAGTCCCGGGACTAGCGGCACAGATACGCAGTATTTT	CASSPGTSGTDTQYF	.	TRBD2	TRBJ2-3	TRBV6-5
TGTGCCAGCAGCCTTCAACTCTACGAGCAGTACTTC	CASSLQLYEQYF	.	.	TRBJ2-7	TRBV7-8
TGTGCCAGCAGCTTGAGGGACAGGGGGCGCGAGCAGTACTTC	CASSLRDRGREQYF	.	TRBD1	TRBJ2-7	TRBV5-6
TGTGCCAGTAGTAGAAGACAGGCTGGGGCCAACGTCCTGACTTTC	CASSRRQAGANVLTF	.	.	TRBJ2-6	TRBV19
TGTGCCAGCAGCCAATCCAGCGGGGTAATCACAGATACGCAGTATTTT	CASSQSSGVITDTQYF	.	TRBD2	TRBJ2-3	TRBV14
TGTGCCAGCAGTGGCAGTATAACAGGGGGCGAAAAACTGTTTTTT	CASSGSITGGEKLFF	.	TRBD1	TRBJ1-4	TRBV2
TGCGCCAGCAGCAAGGGACAGGAGAACACTGAAGCTTTCTTT	CASSKGQENTEAFF	.	TRBD1	TRBJ1-1	TRBV5-1
TGTGCCAGCTCACCGTGGAGGGAGAACTATGGCTACACCTTC	CASSPWRENYGYTF	once	.	TRBJ1-2	TRBV18
TGTGCCACAACAGGGAGGAACACCGGGGAGCTGTTTTTT	CATTGRNTGELFF	once	.	TRBJ2-2	TRBV28
TGCGCCAGCAGTGAGCGGGGGTGGTACCAAGAGACCCAGTACTTC	CASSERGWYQETQYF	.	.	TRBJ2-5	TRBV10-1
TGTGCCAGCAGGGGACAGGGGCGACAGCCCCAGCATTTT	CASRGQGRQPQHF	few	TRBD1	TRBJ1-5	TRBV6-1
TGTGCCAGCAGAGGACTAGCGATTAACACCGGGGAGCTGTTTTTT	CASRGLAINTGELFF	.	TRBD2	TRBJ2-2	TRBV27
TGTGCCAGCAGTGGGCGGGGGATGGGCAATCAGCCCCAGCATTTT	CASSGRGMGNQPQHF	.	.	TRBJ1-5	TRBV6-1
TGTGCCATCAGCTCGACTAGCGGGTCCAACTACGAGCAGTACTTC	CAISSTSGSNYEQYF	.	TRBD2	TRBJ2-7	TRBV10-3
TGTGCCAGCAGACACTCCGGGACAGAGTTTGGAGAGCAGTACTTC	CASRHSGTEFGEQYF	.	TRBD1	TRBJ2-5	TRBV11-2
TGTGCCGGCAGCAGGACAGCGAACACTGAAGCTTTCTTT	CAGSRTANTEAFF	.	.	TRBJ1-1	TRBV7-3
TGTGCCAGCAGTTTCAGCGGACGTCGCCCCCAGCATTTT	CASSFSGRRPQHF	.	.	TRBJ1-5	TRBV6-5
TGCGCCAGCAGTGCCAGACTGGACTCCTACGAGCAGTACTTC	CASSARLDSYEQYF	.	.	TRBJ2-7	TRBV10-2
TGTGCCAGCTCCAGCTCGGGGAGCTCTGGGGCCAACGTCCTGACTTTC	CASSSSGSSGANVLTF	once	.	TRBJ2-6	TRBV18
TGTTCCAGCAGCTCAGCAGCCGGGACAGCCTCCTACGAGCAGTACTTC	CSSSSAAGTASYEQYF	.	TRBD1	TRBJ2-7	TRBV7-9
TGTGCCAGCTCCGACGGGACAGTATACAATGAGCAGTTCTTC	CASSDGTVYNEQFF	.	TRBD1	TRBJ2-1	TRBV2